Listed below are T cell receptor beta chains from one sample, sequenced in a study of T cells after yellow fever vaccination. Each CDR3 protein is one row after TCRdb ran MiXCR on the 5' RACE reads. This sample carries 200,000 to 300,000 distinct CDR3 sequences, 5.5% to 8.5% of them seen once, and the ten largest clones take 0.8% to 1.2%. The source material was CD4+ T cells sorted from PBMCs, sampled on the day of the yellow fever booster vaccination. These receptors were obtained from a man aged 30 to 39 who received the YFV17D yellow fever vaccine. Each CDR3 is given with its conserved first and last residue. A D gene is named only where the DNA matches it firmly. Size tells how often a clone was seen (once, few, many) or the class of an expanded clone, and some rows leave it out.

D,size,J,length,V,CDR3,DNA
TRBD2,few,TRBJ2-3,13,TRBV5-1,CASSLGLAVTQYF,TGCGCCAGCAGCTTGGGACTAGCAGTGACGCAGTATTTT
TRBD2,-,TRBJ2-1,17,TRBV20-1,CSASGTSGPGSYNEQFF,TGCAGTGCTAGCGGGACTAGCGGGCCAGGCTCCTACAATGAGCAGTTCTTC
TRBD2,many,TRBJ2-3,17,TRBV7-2,CASSLGTAGGSRDTQYF,TGTGCCAGCAGCTTAGGTACAGCGGGAGGGAGTCGAGATACGCAGTATTTT
-,-,TRBJ2-2,13,TRBV6-1,CTSRSANTGELFF,TGTACTTCCCGGTCGGCGAACACCGGGGAGCTGTTTTTT
-,many,TRBJ2-7,15,TRBV9,CASSYDQGGFYEQYF,TGTGCCAGCAGTTATGACCAGGGTGGGTTCTACGAGCAGTACTTC
-,many,TRBJ2-2,14,TRBV11-3,CASSLTVNTGELFF,TGTGCCAGCAGCCTGACAGTAAACACCGGGGAGCTGTTTTTT
TRBD1,few,TRBJ1-3,14,TRBV20-1,CSADGTGSGNTIYF,TGCAGTGCGGATGGGACAGGCTCTGGAAACACCATATATTTT
-,few,TRBJ2-7,13,TRBV19,CASSPDNSYEQYF,TGTGCCAGTAGTCCGGACAATTCCTACGAGCAGTACTTC
TRBD2,few,TRBJ2-1,18,TRBV24-1,CATKTTLAGGEPYNEQFF,TGTGCCACCAAGACCACTTTAGCGGGAGGGGAACCGTACAATGAGCAGTTCTTC
-,few,TRBJ2-1,15,TRBV14,CASSQDMAPRNEQFF,TGTGCCAGCAGCCAAGATATGGCTCCCCGCAATGAGCAGTTCTTC
TRBD1,few,TRBJ1-3,15,TRBV3-1,CASSVGTASGNTIYF,TGTGCCAGCAGCGTCGGGACAGCCTCTGGAAACACCATATATTTT
TRBD1,-,TRBJ1-6,15,TRBV6-2/TRBV6-3,CASSYTGESSSLLHF,TGTGCCAGCAGTTACACAGGGGAATCTTCATCACTCCTCCACTTT
TRBD1,-,TRBJ2-4,13,TRBV20-1,CSAERDSRNIQYF,TGCAGTGCTGAACGGGACAGCCGAAACATTCAGTACTTC
TRBD1,few,TRBJ2-7,14,TRBV5-1,CASSRDRALYEQYF,TGCGCCAGCAGCCGGGACAGGGCCCTCTACGAGCAGTACTTC
TRBD2,-,TRBJ2-2,14,TRBV20-1,CSAWAREAPGELFF,TGCAGTGCCTGGGCTCGGGAGGCTCCCGGGGAGCTGTTTTTT
-,many,TRBJ2-2,11,TRBV6-2/TRBV6-3,CASISSGELFF,TGTGCCAGCATTAGTAGCGGGGAGCTGTTTTTT
TRBD1,-,TRBJ2-1,15,TRBV5-1,CASSLLGTGGNEQFF,TGCGCCAGCAGCCTTCTCGGGACAGGGGGCAATGAGCAGTTCTTC
-,few,TRBJ2-7,11,TRBV10-3,CATLSGFEQYF,TGTGCCACCCTGAGCGGATTCGAGCAGTACTTC
-,few,TRBJ2-1,14,TRBV12-3/TRBV12-4,CASRGGGDHNEQFF,TGTGCCAGCAGAGGAGGAGGAGACCACAATGAGCAGTTCTTC
TRBD2,few,TRBJ2-1,16,TRBV29-1,CSADSPPGTSGREQFF,TGCAGCGCTGACTCCCCCCCCGGGACTAGCGGGAGGGAGCAGTTCTTC
TRBD2,-,TRBJ2-5,13,TRBV7-9,CACELAGVETQYF,TGTGCCTGCGAATTGGCGGGGGTGGAGACCCAGTACTTC
-,few,TRBJ1-2,13,TRBV3-1,CASSPSPDYGYTF,TGTGCCAGCAGCCCGTCGCCGGACTATGGCTACACCTTC
-,once,TRBJ2-7,12,TRBV5-1,CASMDSTYEQYF,TGCGCCAGCATGGACAGCACCTACGAGCAGTACTTC
-,-,TRBJ2-3,15,TRBV14,CASSRLRTGTDTQYF,TGTGCCAGCAGCCGCCTAAGGACAGGCACAGATACGCAGTATTTT
-,many,TRBJ2-1,14,TRBV6-1,CASTRQTSYNEQFF,TGTGCCAGCACGCGACAGACCTCCTACAATGAGCAGTTCTTC
TRBD1,many,TRBJ1-2,15,TRBV7-8,CASSSQIDRVYGYTF,TGTGCCAGCAGCTCTCAGATCGACAGGGTCTATGGCTACACCTTC
-,-,TRBJ2-7,15,TRBV5-1,CASSSNPANQDEQYF,TGCGCCAGCAGCTCGAACCCTGCCAATCAGGACGAGCAGTACTTC
-,few,TRBJ2-4,16,TRBV21-1,CASNPSQVRAKNIQYF,TGTGCCAGCAACCCCTCCCAGGTGAGGGCCAAAAACATTCAGTACTTC
TRBD1,few,TRBJ2-1,16,TRBV7-8,CASKKGDRGLRGEQFF,TGTGCCAGCAAGAAGGGTGACAGGGGACTTAGGGGTGAGCAGTTCTTC
TRBD1,few,TRBJ2-7,15,TRBV7-9,CASSLDRGLAYEQYF,TGTGCCAGCAGCCTCGACAGGGGGCTCGCCTACGAGCAGTACTTC
TRBD2,-,TRBJ2-5,15,TRBV20-1,CSARVGAGVEETQYF,TGCAGTGCTAGAGTTGGGGCGGGAGTAGAAGAGACCCAGTACTTC
TRBD2,many,TRBJ2-1,11,TRBV20-1,CSGGTSNEQFF,TGCAGTGGAGGGACTAGCAATGAGCAGTTCTTC
TRBD2,many,TRBJ2-1,16,TRBV24-1,CATSDPSGDSYNEQFF,TGTGCCACCAGTGACCCTAGCGGGGATTCCTACAATGAGCAGTTCTTC
-,-,TRBJ2-4,15,TRBV11-2,CASSFLLVDKNIQYF,TGTGCCAGCAGCTTTCTGCTCGTAGACAAAAACATTCAGTACTTC